This paragraph covers one T cell receptor (beta chain) sequence. Its antigen is as yet unknown. The assay was immunoSEQ multiplex PCR, and TCRdb's table has in-frame clones only and misses some. The data contain approximately 110,000 clones, 80% to 95% of them seen just once; the ten biggest clones take up approximately 0.25%. V was clipped by 3 bases and J by 7 bases, with 16 bases between them. Germline V gene data show CDR1 as SGDLS and CDR2 as YYNGEE. This CDR3 is built from 14 residues. The data originate from a study of T cell repertoires and HLA-DP antigens. The chain couples TRBV9 to TRBJ2-5; D is possibly TRBD1 (6 bases). The receptor was isolated from a young woman in good health and CMV-seronegative. The sample consisted of CD4+ T cells from PBMCs. The CDR3 loop is CASSEQGSTGTQYF. The CDR3 nucleotides are TGTGCCAGCAGCGAGCAGGGGTCAACAGGGACCCAGTACTTC. Complete variable domain (other parts from reference TRBV9 and TRBJ2-5): DSGVTQTPKHLITATGQRVTLRCSPRSGDLSVYWYQQSLDQGLQFLIQYYNGEERAKGNILERFSAQQFPDLHSELNLSSLELGDSALYFCASSEQGSTGTQYFGPGTRLLVL.